The present entry profiles one TCR beta chain with its context. The data derive from a study of blood T cell repertoires in COVID-19. Study-level background: The United States, Italy and Spain supplied acute and convalescent COVID-19 samples.

In the study's own analysis: Scientists estimated how many nucleated cells there were by amplifying reference gene primers. Repertoires were generated with immunoSEQ multiplex PCR, while TCRdb's copy carries only in-frame clones and drops some. Clonal size and the V and J genes are those of that table, whereas D and trimming came from the DNA. Of roughly 200,000 clones detected, approximately 85% appear once; the ten largest clones hold approximately 6.2%. Germline V gene lookup returns CDR1 MNHEY and CDR2 SVGAGI. The CDR3 totals 16 residues. Trimming shortened V by 4 bases and J by 2 bases, and 15 bases separated the two germline ends. Recruitment covered 25 or so US areas and drew participants whose ages spanned about 18 to 100 years. Each recovered donor of Cohort 3 presented with two negative PCRs, clearance, or symptom resolution.

The source is a man in his forties or fifties who had recovered from COVID-19. The sequencing input was PBMCs or T cells enriched from blood (not recorded which). The chain couples TRBV6-5 to TRBJ1-5; D gene unclear. DNA of the CDR3: TGTGCCAGCAGTTTGACCCACAAGGCGGGCAATCAGCCCCAGCATTTT. It specifies CASSLTHKAGNQPQHF.